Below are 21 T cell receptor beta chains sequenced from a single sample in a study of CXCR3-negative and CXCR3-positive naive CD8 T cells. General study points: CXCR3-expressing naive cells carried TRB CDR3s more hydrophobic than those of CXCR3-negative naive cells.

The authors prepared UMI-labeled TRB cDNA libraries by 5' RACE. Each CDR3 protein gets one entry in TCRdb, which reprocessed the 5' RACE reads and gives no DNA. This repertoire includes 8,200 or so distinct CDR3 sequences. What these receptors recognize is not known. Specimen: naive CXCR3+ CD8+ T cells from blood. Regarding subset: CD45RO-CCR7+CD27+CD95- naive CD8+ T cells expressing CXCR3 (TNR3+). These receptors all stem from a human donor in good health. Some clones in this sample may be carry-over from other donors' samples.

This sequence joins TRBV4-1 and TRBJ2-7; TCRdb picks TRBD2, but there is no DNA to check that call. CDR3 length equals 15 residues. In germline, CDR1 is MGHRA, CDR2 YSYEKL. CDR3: CASSNGGLAGDEQYF.

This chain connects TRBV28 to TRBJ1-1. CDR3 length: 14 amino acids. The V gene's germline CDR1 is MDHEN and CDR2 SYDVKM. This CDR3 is CASRVDAMNTEAFF.

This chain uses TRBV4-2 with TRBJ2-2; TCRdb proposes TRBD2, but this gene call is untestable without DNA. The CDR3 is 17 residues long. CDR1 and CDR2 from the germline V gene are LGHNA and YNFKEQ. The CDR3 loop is CASSQVTSGSNTGELFF.

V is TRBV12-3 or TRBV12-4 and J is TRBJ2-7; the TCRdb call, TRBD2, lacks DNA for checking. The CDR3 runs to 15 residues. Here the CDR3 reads CASSLWDWSSYEQYF.

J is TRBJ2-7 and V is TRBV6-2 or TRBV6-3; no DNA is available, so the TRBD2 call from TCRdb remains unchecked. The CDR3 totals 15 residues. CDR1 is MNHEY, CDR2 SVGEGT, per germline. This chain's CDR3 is CASSHWGLAGWEQYF.

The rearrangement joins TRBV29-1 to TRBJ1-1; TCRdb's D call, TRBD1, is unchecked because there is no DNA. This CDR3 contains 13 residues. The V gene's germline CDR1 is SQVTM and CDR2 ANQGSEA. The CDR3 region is CSVVQGLSTEAFF.

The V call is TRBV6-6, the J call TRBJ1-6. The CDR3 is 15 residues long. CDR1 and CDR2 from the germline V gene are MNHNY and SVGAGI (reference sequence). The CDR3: CASSGTGLYNSPLHF.

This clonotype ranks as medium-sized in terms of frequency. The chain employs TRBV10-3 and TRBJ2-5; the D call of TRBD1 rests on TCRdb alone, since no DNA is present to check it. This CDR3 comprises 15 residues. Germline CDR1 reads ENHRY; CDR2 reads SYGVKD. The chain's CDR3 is CAISESSGSGETQYF.

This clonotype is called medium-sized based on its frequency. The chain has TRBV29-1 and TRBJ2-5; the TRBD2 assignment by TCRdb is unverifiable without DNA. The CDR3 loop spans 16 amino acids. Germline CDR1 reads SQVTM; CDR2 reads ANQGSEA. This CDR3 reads CSVAGASGSGEETQYF. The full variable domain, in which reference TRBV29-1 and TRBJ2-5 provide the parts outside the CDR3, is SAVISQKPSRDICQRGTSLTIQCQVDSQVTMMFWYRQQPGQSLTLIATANQGSEATYESGFVIDKFPISRPNLTFSTLTVSNMSPEDSSIYLCSVAGASGSGEETQYFGPGTRLLVL.

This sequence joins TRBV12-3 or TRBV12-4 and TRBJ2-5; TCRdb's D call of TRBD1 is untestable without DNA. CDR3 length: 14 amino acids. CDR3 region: CASSHPGSQETQYF.

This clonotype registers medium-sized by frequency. The CDR3 loop reads CSVEGQEAGYTF. The chain uses TRBV29-1 and TRBJ1-2; TCRdb's assignment of TRBD1 cannot be checked, as there is no DNA. The CDR3 loop spans 12 amino acids. Germline V gene sequence: CDR1 SQVTM, CDR2 ANQGSEA.

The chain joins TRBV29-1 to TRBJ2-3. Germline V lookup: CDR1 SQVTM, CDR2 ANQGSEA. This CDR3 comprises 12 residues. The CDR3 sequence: CSVEEETDTQYF.

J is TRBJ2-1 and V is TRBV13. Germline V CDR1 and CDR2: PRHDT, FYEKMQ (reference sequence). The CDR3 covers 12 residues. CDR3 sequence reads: CASSLSSNEKFF.

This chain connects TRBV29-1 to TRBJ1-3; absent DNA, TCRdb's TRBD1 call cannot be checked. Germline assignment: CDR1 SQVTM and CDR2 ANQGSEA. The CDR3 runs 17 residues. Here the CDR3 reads CSVEEWTGDNSGNTIYF. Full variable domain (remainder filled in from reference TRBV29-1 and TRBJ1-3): SAVISQKPSRDICQRGTSLTIQCQVDSQVTMMFWYRQQPGQSLTLIATANQGSEATYESGFVIDKFPISRPNLTFSTLTVSNMSPEDSSIYLCSVEEWTGDNSGNTIYFGEGSWLTVV.

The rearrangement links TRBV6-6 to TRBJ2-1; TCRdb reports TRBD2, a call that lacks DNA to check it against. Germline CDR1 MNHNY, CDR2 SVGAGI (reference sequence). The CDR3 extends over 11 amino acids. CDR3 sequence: CASSPSSKQFF.

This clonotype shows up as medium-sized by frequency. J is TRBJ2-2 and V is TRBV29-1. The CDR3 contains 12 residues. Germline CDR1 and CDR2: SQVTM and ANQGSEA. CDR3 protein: CSVEKSFGELFF.

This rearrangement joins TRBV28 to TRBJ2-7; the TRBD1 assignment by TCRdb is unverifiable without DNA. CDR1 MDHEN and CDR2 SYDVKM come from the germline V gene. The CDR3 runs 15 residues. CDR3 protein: CASSFLTGSGNEQYF.

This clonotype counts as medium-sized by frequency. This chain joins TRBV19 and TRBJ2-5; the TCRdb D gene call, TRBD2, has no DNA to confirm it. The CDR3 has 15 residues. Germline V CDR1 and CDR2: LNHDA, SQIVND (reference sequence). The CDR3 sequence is CASSILAETQETQYF.

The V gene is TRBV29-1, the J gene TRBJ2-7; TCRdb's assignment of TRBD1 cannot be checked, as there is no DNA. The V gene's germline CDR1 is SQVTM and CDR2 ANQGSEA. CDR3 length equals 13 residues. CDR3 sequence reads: CSVRGQGNHEQYF.

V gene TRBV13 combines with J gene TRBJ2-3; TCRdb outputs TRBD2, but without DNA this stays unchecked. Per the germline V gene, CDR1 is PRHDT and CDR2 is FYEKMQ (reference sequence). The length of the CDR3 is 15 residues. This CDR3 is CASSFLSGRTDTQYF.

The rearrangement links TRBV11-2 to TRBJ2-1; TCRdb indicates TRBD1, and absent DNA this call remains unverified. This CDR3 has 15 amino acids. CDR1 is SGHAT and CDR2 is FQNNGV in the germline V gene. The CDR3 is CASSLRDRTYNEQFF.